The 24 T cell receptor beta chains below come from one sample, sequenced in a study of vaccination effects on CD4 cells after COVID-19. Clones were sequenced by immunoSEQ multiplex PCR, and TCRdb holds only the in-frame ones, with some missing. The sample carries about 63,000 clones, 75% recorded once. Before sequencing took place, the ViraFEST assay used viral peptide pools to expand antigen-specific CD4+ T cells. With more than 9 days of culture completed, CD4+ T cells were isolated. In the vaccine recipients, nucleocapsid antibodies were negative and there was no prior SARS-CoV-2 infection. These receptors have no identified antigens. The input for sequencing was CD4+ T cells from PBMCs cultured with HCoV-OC43 spike peptides, taken before COVID-19 vaccination. Regarding subset: HCoV-OC43 spike overlapping peptide pool stimulation. The receptors come from a human donor who received a COVID-19 vaccine.

This clone has more than one count but fewer than ten. The chain joins TRBV18 to TRBJ1-1; D is unresolved. The CDR3 runs 15 residues. Germline CDR1 and CDR2: KGHSH and LQKENI. The ends were cut back, 6 bases at V and 0 bases at J, with 14 bases in the middle. CDR3 loop: CASSPNGGLNTEAFF. The DNA for the CDR3 is TGTGCCAGCTCCCCCAACGGTGGACTGAACACTGAAGCTTTCTTT. The variable domain in full, with the rest retrieved from reference TRBV18 and TRBJ1-1, is NAGVMQNPRHLVRRRGQEARLRCSPMKGHSHVYWYRQLPEEGLKFMVYLQKENIIDESGMPKERFSAEFPKEGPSILRIQQVVRGDSAAYFCASSPNGGLNTEAFFGQGTRLTVV.

The chain couples TRBV19 to TRBJ2-1; 9 nucleotides line up with TRBD1. CDR1 and CDR2 from the germline V gene are LNHDA and SQIVND (reference sequence). The junction had 6 bases not matched to a gene; V was cut back by 5 bases and J by 7 bases. This CDR3 comprises 14 residues. CDR3 bases: TGTGCCAGTAGTCCTGGACAGGGGTGGAATGAGCAGTTCTTC. Encoded protein: CASSPGQGWNEQFF.

The chain combines TRBV24-1 with TRBJ2-5; tentatively, D is TRBD1 or TRBD2 (5 bases each). The CDR3 consists of 14 residues. V shed 3 bases and J shed 5 bases, with 12 bases lying between them. CDR1 KGHDR and CDR2 SFDVKD come from the germline V gene. For the CDR3, the DNA is TGTGCCACCAGTGATCCGCGGTGGGACGAGACCCAGTACTTC. As protein: CATSDPRWDETQYF.

The chain uses TRBV27 and TRBJ1-6; no clear D gene. Germline lookup yields CDR1 MNHEY and CDR2 SMNVEV (reference sequence). V lost 4 bases and J 7 bases, leaving 8 bases between the germline ends. CDR3 length: 13 residues. CDR3 loop: CASSYFMNSPLHF. The CDR3 DNA reads TGTGCCAGCAGTTATTTCATGAATTCACCCCTCCACTTT.

The chain uses TRBV5-1 and TRBJ2-3; D uncertain. Per the germline V gene, CDR1 is SGHRS and CDR2 is YFSETQ. Trimming removed 2 bases from V and 5 bases from J, with 15 bases in between. CDR3 length equals 15 residues. The CDR3 coding sequence is TGCGCCAGCAGCTTTAACTCAGCGACGGGAGATACGCAGTATTTT. Amino acids: CASSFNSATGDTQYF.

The V call is TRBV12-3 or TRBV12-4, the J call TRBJ1-3, with D maybe TRBD1 (5 bases). The CDR3 loop spans 12 amino acids. The ends were cut back, 8 bases at V and 8 bases at J, with 13 bases in the middle. As DNA, the CDR3 is TGTGCCAGCGCCCTCGGGGGAGACACCATATATTTT. Its translation: CASALGGDTIYF.

This sequence joins TRBV7-8 and TRBJ1-1, with D possibly matching TRBD1 (6 bases). Germline CDR1 reads SGHVS; CDR2 reads FQNEAQ. Trimming took off 2 bases at V and 5 bases at J, with 27 bases between the two ends. The CDR3 totals 19 residues. The CDR3 spells CASSLTHRSQGLMLTEAFF. The CDR3, as DNA: TGTGCCAGCAGCTTAACACACAGATCACAGGGCTTGATGCTAACTGAAGCTTTCTTT.

V is TRBV24-1 and J is TRBJ1-2; TRBD1 matches at 7 bases. V gave up 3 bases and J gave up 1 base; unmatched junction bases: 10. The CDR3 runs 17 residues. Per germline, CDR1 KGHDR and CDR2 SFDVKD. This chain's CDR3 is CATSDLPPGQINYGYTF. CDR3 DNA sequence: TGTGCCACCAGTGATCTACCCCCGGGACAGATTAACTATGGCTACACCTTC.

The CDR3: CASSLDYGFLGGTEAFF. The CDR3 region has the DNA TGTGCCAGCAGCTTAGATTACGGGTTTTTAGGTGGCACTGAAGCTTTCTTT. This chain joins TRBV7-9 and TRBJ1-1; no clear D gene. V was shortened by 1 base and J by 4 bases, with 19 bases between the two germline ends. There are 17 residues in the CDR3. Germline-derived CDR1 and CDR2 are SEHNR and FQNEAQ (reference sequence).

The CDR3 DNA is TGCGCCAGCAGCTTGTTCCAGGAAGGGAATGAGCAGTTCTTC. It specifies CASSLFQEGNEQFF. The J gene is TRBJ2-1, the V gene TRBV5-1; D is undetermined. The V end lost 1 base, the J end lost 7 bases, and 12 bases lay between the germline ends. CDR1 SGHRS and CDR2 YFSETQ come from the germline V gene. The CDR3 loop spans 14 amino acids.

The CDR3 DNA reads TGTGCCAGCAGTTTATTTGGGAGGGCCCAGCATTTT. As protein: CASSLFGRAQHF. The chain recombines TRBV12-3 or TRBV12-4 with TRBJ1-5; no firm D call. The CDR3 runs 12 residues. V dropped 2 bases and J dropped 11 bases, with 10 bases sitting between them.

V usage is TRBV5-1 and J usage is TRBJ2-3, with 9 positions matching TRBD2. The trim removed 0 bases at V and 2 bases at J, leaving 16 bases unmatched. The germline V gene has CDR1 SGHRS and CDR2 YFSETQ. The CDR3 runs to 20 residues. CDR3 sequence: CASSLAGAQRGVRYTDTQYF. The DNA for the CDR3 is TGCGCCAGCAGCTTGGCCGGAGCTCAGCGGGGGGTCAGATACACAGATACGCAGTATTTT.

This chain uses TRBV12-5 with TRBJ2-1, with a possible D match to TRBD1 (6 bases). The V gene lost 2 bases and the J gene lost 3 bases, with 20 bases spanning the gap. The CDR3 length is 18 residues. The germline V gene encodes CDR1 LGHNT and CDR2 FRNRAP. CDR3 loop: CASGLIMRTLRGYNEQFF. In nucleotides, the CDR3 is TGTGCTAGTGGTTTGATTATGCGAACCCTCAGGGGCTACAATGAGCAGTTCTTC.

This clone has only a few counts. The V and J genes are TRBV5-1 and TRBJ2-3; 8 bases are shared with TRBD2. Looked up from germline, CDR1 is SGHRS and CDR2 is YFSETQ. With V trimmed by 4 bases and J by 1 base, 11 bases remained unmatched. The CDR3 covers 17 residues. The CDR3 DNA sequence: TGCGCCAGCAGCCCCGCGGTAGGGCGGGGGGGCACAGATACGCAGTATTTT. Translating gives CASSPAVGRGGTDTQYF.

The J gene is TRBJ2-1, the V gene TRBV7-3; D gene ambiguous. In germline, CDR1 is SGHTA, CDR2 FQGTGA. V was cut by 1 base and J by 5 bases, with 6 bases left in between. The CDR3 covers 13 residues. Written as DNA, the CDR3 is TGTGCCAGCAGCTTAAGCCAGAACAATGAGCAGTTCTTC. Its protein product is CASSLSQNNEQFF.

The CDR3 here is CASSPRGTGGYTGELFF. In DNA form, the CDR3 reads TGTGCCAGCAGCCCTAGGGGGACAGGGGGGTACACCGGGGAGCTGTTTTTT. The chain carries TRBV7-2 and TRBJ2-2; 11 positions agree with TRBD1. The germline V gene encodes CDR1 SGHTA and CDR2 FQGNSA. V trimming: 5 bases; J trimming: 3 bases; junction bases outside the gene matches: 8. The CDR3 extends over 17 amino acids.

This clone showed up just once. The V call is TRBV7-9, the J call TRBJ1-1, with D unclear. Germline V gene data show CDR1 as SEHNR and CDR2 as FQNEAQ (reference sequence). The V end was cut by 1 base, the J end by 7 bases, with 10 bases between. This CDR3 is built from 13 residues. This chain's CDR3 is CASSLVLFSEAFF. The CDR3 nucleotides are TGTGCCAGCAGCTTAGTCCTTTTTAGTGAAGCTTTCTTT.

This clone was detected a few times. This chain joins TRBV18 and TRBJ2-2; D not resolved. The CDR3 loop spans 15 amino acids. V shed 0 bases and J shed 0 bases, with 5 bases lying between them. Looked up from germline, CDR1 is KGHSH and CDR2 is LQKENI. The CDR3 spells CASSPPYANTGELFF. CDR3 in DNA: TGTGCCAGCTCACCACCGTACGCGAACACCGGGGAGCTGTTTTTT. The whole variable domain, filled in from reference TRBV18 and TRBJ2-2, reads NAGVMQNPRHLVRRRGQEARLRCSPMKGHSHVYWYRQLPEEGLKFMVYLQKENIIDESGMPKERFSAEFPKEGPSILRIQQVVRGDSAAYFCASSPPYANTGELFFGEGSRLTVL.

There are a few counts of this clone. J is TRBJ1-1 and V is TRBV7-8, with TRBD1 identical over 8 bases. CDR3 length equals 16 residues. Germline lookup yields CDR1 SGHVS and CDR2 FQNEAQ. V shed 2 bases and J 4 bases; nucleotides not matched to a gene: 9. The CDR3 sequence: CASSLSRTGWGTEAFF. In DNA, the CDR3 is TGTGCCAGCAGCTTAAGTCGGACAGGGTGGGGCACTGAAGCTTTCTTT.

The rearrangement joins TRBV3-1 (or the pseudogene TRBV3-2) to TRBJ1-2, with a tentative D call TRBD1 (6 bases). Germline assignment: CDR1 LGHDT and CDR2 YNNKEL (reference sequence). Trimming removed 0 bases at V and 8 bases at J, with 13 bases between. The CDR3 length is 14 residues. DNA of the CDR3: TGTGCCAGCAGCCAAGACTCACAGGGTGACGGCTACACCTTC. It codes for CASSQDSQGDGYTF.

The CDR3: CASSLGTGHNQPQHF. In DNA, the CDR3 is TGCGCCAGCAGCCTAGGGACAGGGCACAATCAGCCCCAGCATTTT. The chain combines TRBV5-1 with TRBJ1-5; 9 bases fit TRBD1. With 4 bases clipped from V and 3 bases from J, the junction kept 5 bases outside the gene matches. The germline gives CDR1 SGHRS, CDR2 YFSETQ. CDR3 length equals 15 residues.

This chain's CDR3 is CASPGDTQYF. The CDR3 nucleotides are TGTGCCAGCCCGGGGGATACGCAGTATTTT. This chain connects TRBV5-8 to TRBJ2-3, with D tentatively TRBD2 (5 bases). CDR1 is SGHTS and CDR2 is YDEGEE in the germline V gene. This CDR3 comprises 10 residues. Trimming pared 7 bases from V and 6 bases from J, leaving 6 bases between. The full variable domain, in which reference TRBV5-8 and TRBJ2-3 provide the parts outside the CDR3, is EAGVTQSPTHLIKTRGQQATLRCSPISGHTSVYWYQQALGLGLQFLLWYDEGEERNRGNFPPRFSGRQFPNYSSELNVNALELEDSALYLCASPGDTQYFGPGTRLTVL.

This clone appeared a few times. This chain connects TRBV5-1 to TRBJ2-2, with 7 bases identical to TRBD1. V shed 4 bases and J 3 bases; nucleotides not matched to a gene: 3. In germline, CDR1 is SGHRS, CDR2 YFSETQ. This CDR3 is built from 14 residues. In DNA, the CDR3 is TGCGCCAGCAGCGAGACAGGGTACACCGGGGAGCTGTTTTTT. Its protein is CASSETGYTGELFF.

This clone was detected only once. This sequence joins TRBV5-6 and TRBJ1-5; a possible D gene is TRBD1 (6 bases). Trimming removed 3 bases at V and 4 bases at J, with 14 bases between. Germline loops: CDR1 SGHDT, CDR2 YYEEEE. The CDR3 totals 15 residues. The CDR3 DNA is TGTGCCAGCAGCTCCGCAGGGGTGGGGAATCAGCCCCAGCATTTT. Its translation: CASSSAGVGNQPQHF.